These T cell receptor beta chains were read from a single sample in a study of blood T cell repertoires in COVID-19. Profiling relied on immunoSEQ multiplex PCR, and the TCRdb table lists in-frame clones only, not all of them. The data hold about 160,000 clones, with around 93% observed a single time. Material: peripheral blood. These receptors were collected from a man aged 30 to 45 with COVID-19, enrolled during active disease. Both conserved end residues are part of each CDR3.

J,V,CDR3
TRBJ2-3,TRBV10-2,CASSESEGGSTDTQYF
TRBJ1-2,TRBV2,CASVSGTGNYGYTF
TRBJ2-7,TRBV24-1,CATSEGAPRVYEQYF
TRBJ1-6,TRBV19,CASSTSTGRFYNSPLHF
TRBJ2-3,TRBV4-2,CASSPSFVRGDTQYF
TRBJ1-5,TRBV19,CASSIASSNQPQHF
TRBJ2-1,TRBV3-1/TRBV3-2,CASSHSGTSGRYEQFF
TRBJ2-1,TRBV27,CASSFPSGGSSYNEQFF
TRBJ1-2,TRBV12-3/TRBV12-4,CASSLSATYGYTF
TRBJ1-2,TRBV5-1,CASSLGGTGPTLYGYTF
TRBJ1-1,TRBV29-1,CSVGLQGMAEAFF
TRBJ2-2,TRBV5-1,CASSWGTSGTNTGELFF
TRBJ1-2,TRBV27,CASSRDWGQGLDGYTF
TRBJ2-7,TRBV6-1,CASSAALPGTGLGEQYF
TRBJ2-5,TRBV5-1,CASSFGQGEYQETQYF
TRBJ2-1,TRBV28,CASASQRESEFF
TRBJ2-7,TRBV4-1,CASSQVGPPFAGGLSYEQYF
TRBJ2-7,TRBV19,CASSIATRGSEDEQYF
TRBJ2-5,TRBV7-2,CASLRGNQETQYF
TRBJ2-1,TRBV6-1,CASSEARGIEQFF
TRBJ1-1,TRBV27,CASSLNQGASTEAFF
TRBJ2-2,TRBV5-4,CASSSTPGHYTGELFF
TRBJ2-4,TRBV9,CASSVEGLAGGPGNIQYF
TRBJ2-1,TRBV7-7,CASSSGRTGGNEQFF
TRBJ2-7,TRBV10-3,CAISGTGNSYEQYF
TRBJ1-5,TRBV12-3/TRBV12-4,CASSSSQPQHF
TRBJ1-6,TRBV9,CASSVDSRWGTGDNSPLHF
TRBJ1-2,TRBV4-3,CASSQDWTSLGYTF
TRBJ1-2,TRBV6-1,CASSEADRGYGYTF
TRBJ2-1,TRBV27,CASSGTGPHEQFF
TRBJ2-7,TRBV6-2/TRBV6-3,CASSFHFRGLDPLYEQYF
TRBJ1-2,TRBV7-2,CASSSPFNYGYTF
TRBJ2-7,TRBV25-1,CASSEPKTGSSSYEQYF
TRBJ1-1,TRBV5-5,CASSPQEGMSTEAFF
TRBJ1-6,TRBV18,CASSQGTENSPLHF
TRBJ2-3,TRBV6-4,CASGKTSGDGADTQYF
TRBJ2-6,TRBV11-2,CASSLIRDISGANVLTF
TRBJ2-3,TRBV11-3,CASSSHWTSGGEGSTDTQYF
TRBJ2-7,TRBV19,CASYNRVPYEQYF
TRBJ2-7,TRBV11-1,CASSLKVGEGYEQYF
TRBJ2-7,TRBV5-7,CASIVGTSGRPRDEQYF
TRBJ2-2,TRBV30,CAWGRSTGELFF
TRBJ2-7,TRBV11-2,CASSSISGASSYEQYF
TRBJ1-5,TRBV27,CASSFKADSNQPQHF
TRBJ1-2,TRBV27,CASSPRDRGNYGYTF
TRBJ2-7,TRBV15,CATSRAKTGLARYEQYF
TRBJ2-5,TRBV4-3,CASSQEGGTGAGETQYF